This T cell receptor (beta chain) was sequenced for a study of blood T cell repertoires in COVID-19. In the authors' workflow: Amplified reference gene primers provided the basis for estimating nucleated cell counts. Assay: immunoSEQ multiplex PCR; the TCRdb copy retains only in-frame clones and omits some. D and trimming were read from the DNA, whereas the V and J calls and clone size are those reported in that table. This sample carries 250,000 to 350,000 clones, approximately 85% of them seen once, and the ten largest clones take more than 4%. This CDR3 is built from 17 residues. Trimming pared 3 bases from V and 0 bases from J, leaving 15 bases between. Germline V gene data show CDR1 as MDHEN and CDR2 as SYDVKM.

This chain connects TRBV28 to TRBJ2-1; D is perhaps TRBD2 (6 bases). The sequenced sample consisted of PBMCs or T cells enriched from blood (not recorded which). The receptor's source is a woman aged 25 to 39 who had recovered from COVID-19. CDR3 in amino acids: CASSFPWDSSSYNEQFF. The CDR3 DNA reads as TGTGCCAGCAGTTTTCCATGGGACTCGAGCTCCTACAATGAGCAGTTCTTC.